This passage covers 11 T cell receptor beta chains from one sample sequenced in a study of T cell responses to AZD1222 COVID-19 vaccine. TCRdb's copy holds only in-frame clones and misses some; the assay was immunoSEQ multiplex PCR. The sample lists about 100,000 clones, around 83% occurring once. Here the sequenced sample was peripheral blood, taken on day 0 of AZD1222 vaccination. The origin of the receptors is an adult in good health.

This clone was detected only a few times. J is TRBJ1-4 and V is TRBV5-1; D not certain. V was cut by 2 bases and J by 0 bases, with 11 bases left in between. The CDR3 length is 16 residues. Germline CDR1 and CDR2: SGHRS and YFSETQ. The CDR3 protein is CASSFSRSSTNEKLFF. Written as DNA, the CDR3 is TGCGCCAGCAGCTTTTCCAGGTCCTCAACTAATGAAAAACTGTTTTTT.

V is TRBV18 and J is TRBJ2-7; D uncertain. The CDR3 sequence is 11 residues long. CDR1 KGHSH and CDR2 LQKENI come from the germline V gene. Trimming cost V 8 bases and J 3 bases, with 8 bases left between them. The CDR3 region has the DNA TGTGCCAGCCGCGGTTTCTACGAGCAGTACTTC. Translated: CASRGFYEQYF.

This chain joins TRBV2 and TRBJ2-1; D call uncertain. Germline V gene data show CDR1 as SNHLY and CDR2 as FYNNEI. The V gene lost 2 bases and the J gene lost 5 bases, with 7 bases spanning the gap. This CDR3 contains 13 residues. The DNA of the CDR3 is TGTGCCAGCAGTGAACAGTACGACAATGAGCAGTTCTTC. This sequence encodes CASSEQYDNEQFF.

The chain joins TRBV6-1 to TRBJ2-1, with TRBD1 matching 8 bases. Per the germline V gene, CDR1 is MNHNS and CDR2 is SASEGT. After removal of 1 base from V and 4 bases from J, the junction contained 3 bases not matched to a gene. The CDR3 is 15 residues long. The CDR3 protein is CASSEGTGLYNEQFF. CDR3 nucleotide sequence: TGTGCCAGCAGTGAAGGGACAGGGCTTTACAATGAGCAGTTCTTC.

This chain links TRBV15 with TRBJ2-2; D is perhaps TRBD1 (5 bases). The CDR3 loop spans 14 amino acids. Germline lookup yields CDR1 LNHNV and CDR2 YYDKDF (reference sequence). V was shortened by 1 base and J by 11 bases, with 14 bases between the two germline ends. The CDR3: CATSRVIDRVELFF. For the CDR3, the DNA is TGTGCCACCAGCAGAGTAATAGACAGAGTTGAGCTGTTTTTT.

The V call is TRBV12-3 or TRBV12-4, the J call TRBJ2-1, with no clear D. Trimming left V 6 bases short and J 15 bases short, with 12 bases between. The CDR3 is 10 residues long. DNA of the CDR3: TGTGCCAGCAGCCGTCAAAGGGCGTTCTTC. It codes for CASSRQRAFF.

V and J are TRBV5-4 and TRBJ2-1, with a possible D match to TRBD1 (5 bases). CDR3 size: 14 residues. Germline loops: CDR1 SGHNT, CDR2 YYREEE (reference sequence). The germline V and J ends were trimmed by 0 bases and 9 bases, with 13 bases remaining between them. This CDR3 reads CASSLDAQGGEQFF. CDR3 in DNA: TGTGCCAGCAGCTTGGATGCCCAGGGCGGTGAGCAGTTCTTC. Supplemented by reference TRBV5-4 and TRBJ2-1, the full variable domain reads ETGVTQSPTHLIKTRGQQVTLRCSSQSGHNTVSWYQQALGQGPQFIFQYYREEENGRGNFPPRFSGLQFPNYSSELNVNALELDDSALYLCASSLDAQGGEQFFGPGTRLTVL.

This chain joins TRBV29-1 and TRBJ1-1; 7 positions agree with TRBD1. CDR1 and CDR2 (germline): SQVTM, ANQGSEA. The CDR3 covers 13 residues. Trimming took 4 bases from V and 3 from J; bases not matched to a gene: 5. The CDR3 sequence is CSVVTGDDTEAFF. The CDR3 DNA is TGCAGCGTTGTAACAGGGGATGACACTGAAGCTTTCTTT.

The chain joins TRBV10-1 to TRBJ2-2, with D perhaps matching TRBD2 (6 bases). With 8 bases removed from V and 3 bases from J, the gap between germline ends came to 10 bases. Germline CDR1 reads WNHNN; CDR2 reads SYGVQD (reference sequence). The CDR3 runs to 13 residues. The CDR3 DNA reads TGCGCCAGCGGGACTTCTTACACCGGGGAGCTGTTTTTT. The encoded protein is CASGTSYTGELFF.

The V call is TRBV7-2, the J call TRBJ2-7; TRBD2 might be the D (5 bases). This CDR3 comprises 14 residues. From germline, CDR1 is SGHTA and CDR2 FQGNSA. Trimming cost V 0 bases and J 6 bases, with 12 bases left between them. DNA for the CDR3: TGTGCCAGCAGCTTAGCTGACTACCGTAGCGAGCAGTACTTC. This encodes CASSLADYRSEQYF.

This clone was seen once. The chain couples TRBV5-1 to TRBJ2-1; D may be TRBD1 (6 bases). Trimming left V 6 bases short and J 0 bases short, with 13 bases between. Germline V gene lookup returns CDR1 SGHRS and CDR2 YFSETQ. There are 15 residues in the CDR3. This chain's CDR3 is CASTPTGNSYNEQFF. For the CDR3, the DNA is TGCGCCAGCACCCCAACAGGGAACTCCTACAATGAGCAGTTCTTC.